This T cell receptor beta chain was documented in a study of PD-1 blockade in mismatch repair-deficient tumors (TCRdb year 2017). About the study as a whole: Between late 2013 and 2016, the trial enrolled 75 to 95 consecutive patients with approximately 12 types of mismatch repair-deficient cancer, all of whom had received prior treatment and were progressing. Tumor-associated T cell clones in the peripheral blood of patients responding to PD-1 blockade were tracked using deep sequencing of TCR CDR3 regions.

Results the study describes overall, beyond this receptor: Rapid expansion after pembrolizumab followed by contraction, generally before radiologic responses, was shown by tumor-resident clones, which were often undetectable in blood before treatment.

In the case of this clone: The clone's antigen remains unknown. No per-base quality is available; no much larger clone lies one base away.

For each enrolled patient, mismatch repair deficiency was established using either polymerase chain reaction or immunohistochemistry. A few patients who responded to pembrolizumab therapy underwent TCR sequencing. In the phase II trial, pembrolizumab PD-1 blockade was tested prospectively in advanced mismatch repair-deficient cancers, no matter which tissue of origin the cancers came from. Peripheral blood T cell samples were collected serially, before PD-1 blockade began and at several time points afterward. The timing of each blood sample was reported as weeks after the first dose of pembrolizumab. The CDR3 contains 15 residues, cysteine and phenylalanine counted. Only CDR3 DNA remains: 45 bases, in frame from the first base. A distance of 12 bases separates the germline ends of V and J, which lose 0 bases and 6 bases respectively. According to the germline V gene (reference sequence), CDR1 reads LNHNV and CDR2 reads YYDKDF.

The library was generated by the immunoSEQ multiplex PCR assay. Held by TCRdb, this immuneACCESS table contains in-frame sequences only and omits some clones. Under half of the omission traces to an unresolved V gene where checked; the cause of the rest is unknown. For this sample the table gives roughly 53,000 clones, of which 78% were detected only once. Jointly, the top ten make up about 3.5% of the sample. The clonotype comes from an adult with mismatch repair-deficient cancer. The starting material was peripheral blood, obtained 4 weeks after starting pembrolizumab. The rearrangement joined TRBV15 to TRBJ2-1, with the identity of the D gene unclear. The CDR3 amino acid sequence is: CATSRELTPSNEQFF. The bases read TGTGCCACCAGCAGAGAGTTAACACCAAGCAATGAGCAGTTCTTC.